This T cell receptor (beta chain) emerged from a study of shared clonotypes between healthy human individuals. Template for every sorted-subset replicate PCR totaled around 200 ng DNA, tens of thousands of T cell genomes. Libraries were prepared by immunoSEQ multiplex PCR; TCRdb keeps only in-frame clonotypes and omits some of them. The table has about 590,000 clones, 95% seen once. Naive CD8 cells lacked CD45RO and underwent positive selection for CCR7, leaving out terminally differentiated effector memory CD45RA+ cells. Sequenced material: naive CD8+ T cells sorted from blood. The TCR sequence derives from a woman in her thirties in good health.

The CDR3 sequence: CASSPSGRDTYSGANVLTF. For the CDR3, the DNA is TGTGCCAGCTCACCAAGTGGAAGGGACACATACTCTGGGGCCAACGTCCTGACTTTC. J is TRBJ2-6 and V is TRBV18; perhaps TRBD1 as D (6 bases). There are 19 residues in the CDR3. From germline, CDR1 is KGHSH and CDR2 LQKENI. The V end lost 2 bases, the J end lost 0 bases, and 17 bases lay between the germline ends.